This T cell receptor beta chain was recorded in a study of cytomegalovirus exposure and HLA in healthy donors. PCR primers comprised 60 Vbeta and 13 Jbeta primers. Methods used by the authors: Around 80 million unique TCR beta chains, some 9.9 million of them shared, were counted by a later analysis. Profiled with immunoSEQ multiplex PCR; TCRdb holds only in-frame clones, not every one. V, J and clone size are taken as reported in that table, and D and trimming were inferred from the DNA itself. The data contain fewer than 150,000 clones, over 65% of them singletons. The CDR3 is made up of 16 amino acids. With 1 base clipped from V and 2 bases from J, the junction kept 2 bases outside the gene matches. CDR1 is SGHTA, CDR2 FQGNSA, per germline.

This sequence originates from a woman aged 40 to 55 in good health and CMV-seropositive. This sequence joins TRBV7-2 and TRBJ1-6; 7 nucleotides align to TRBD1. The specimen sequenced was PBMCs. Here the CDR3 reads CASSLGGGAYNSPLHF. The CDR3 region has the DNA TGTGCCAGCAGCTTAGGAGGGGGCGCCTATAATTCACCCCTCCACTTT.